This entry lists 8 T cell receptor beta chains sequenced from one sample in a study of T cell responses to AZD1222 COVID-19 vaccine. Method: immunoSEQ multiplex PCR; TCRdb's copy keeps in-frame clones and lacks some. The sample holds about 140,000 clones; roughly 90% are singletons and the top ten take more than 4.5%. This sample comprised peripheral blood, obtained on day 0 of AZD1222 vaccination. The receptor set was obtained from an adult in good health.

V and J are TRBV2 and TRBJ1-6; tentative D call: TRBD1 (6 bases). Germline CDR1 and CDR2: SNHLY and FYNNEI. The CDR3 loop spans 15 amino acids. The V gene lost 5 bases and the J gene lost 5 bases, with 13 bases spanning the gap. CDR3 sequence reads: CASSSSGGNNSPLHF. CDR3 DNA: TGTGCCAGCAGTTCCTCGGGGGGCAATAATTCACCCCTCCACTTT.

The V call is TRBV28, the J call TRBJ1-6, with 7 nucleotides matching TRBD1. The CDR3 runs to 14 residues. Losses at the gene ends were 2 bases for V and 10 bases for J; bases not matched to a gene: 5. The germline gives CDR1 MDHEN, CDR2 SYDVKM. The CDR3 DNA reads as TGTGCCAGCAGTTTAAGGGGGCAAGAATCACCCCTCCACTTT. It codes for CASSLRGQESPLHF.

The sample holds one count of this clone. The chain carries TRBV5-1 and TRBJ2-7, with D perhaps TRBD2 (6 bases). From germline, CDR1 is SGHRS and CDR2 YFSETQ. Trimming pared 5 bases from V and 4 bases from J, leaving 19 bases between. The CDR3 is made up of 15 amino acids. As DNA, the CDR3 is TGCGCCAGCAGGGAGGAGGGACCTTCATCTTACGAGCAGTACTTC. Amino acids: CASREEGPSSYEQYF.

The rearrangement joins TRBV27 to TRBJ2-5; tentative D call: TRBD1 (5 bases). The CDR3 runs 13 residues. The V gene's germline CDR1 is MNHEY and CDR2 SMNVEV (reference sequence). Trimming pared 8 bases from V and 4 bases from J, leaving 14 bases between. Written as DNA, the CDR3 is TGTGCCAGCGGGAAGAACCAGGGAGAGACCCAGTACTTC. Translating gives CASGKNQGETQYF.

The chain has TRBV6-5 and TRBJ1-4, with TRBD1 identical over 12 bases. Germline CDR1 MNHEY, CDR2 SVGAGI. The CDR3 runs to 14 residues. V trimming: 5 bases; J trimming: 8 bases; junction bases outside the gene matches: 3. The DNA for the CDR3 is TGTGCCAGCAGTAGGGACAGGGGGCAGGAAAAACTGTTTTTT. Its protein is CASSRDRGQEKLFF.

This chain uses TRBV14 with TRBJ2-1; the D gene is possibly TRBD2 (6 bases). With 1 base removed from V and 4 bases from J, the gap between germline ends came to 14 bases. The germline gives CDR1 SGHDN, CDR2 FVKESK. The CDR3 has 16 residues. CDR3 DNA sequence: TGTGCCAGCAGCCAAGTTGTGTCTAGCGTTTACAATGAGCAGTTCTTC. This sequence encodes CASSQVVSSVYNEQFF.

Here the CDR3 DNA reads TGTGCCAGCAGCTTCCTTGACACTGAAGCTTTCTTT. Its translation is CASSFLDTEAFF. V gene TRBV11-2 combines with J gene TRBJ1-1; D is uncertain. Germline CDR1 and CDR2: SGHAT and FQNNGV. The CDR3 sequence is 12 residues long. V was trimmed by 3 bases and J by 3 bases, leaving 5 bases between them.

This clone was seen only a few times. The rearrangement joins TRBV12-5 to TRBJ1-6, with D unclear. This CDR3 region has 11 residues. The V end was cut by 9 bases, the J end by 14 bases, with 14 bases between. The V gene's germline CDR1 is LGHNT and CDR2 FRNRAP. CDR3 DNA: TGTGCTAGCCACATATCGAAATCCCTCCACTTT. Encoded protein: CASHISKSLHF.